What follows are 10 T cell receptor beta chains derived from one specimen sequenced in a study of blood T cell repertoires in COVID-19. Here immunoSEQ multiplex PCR was the method, and the copy in TCRdb shows in-frame clones only, minus some. Among roughly 300,000 clones, around 85% were seen once, and the ten largest hold approximately 12%. The specimen was peripheral blood. These receptors originate from a woman aged 25 to 45 with COVID-19, enrolled during active disease.

The chain recombines TRBV5-1 with TRBJ2-3; TRBD2 matches 7 bases. Germline V gene sequence: CDR1 SGHRS, CDR2 YFSETQ. The trim removed 0 bases at V and 0 bases at J, leaving 4 bases unmatched. The length of the CDR3 is 16 residues. This chain's CDR3 is CASSLVVRGSTDTQYF. The CDR3 DNA is TGCGCCAGCAGCTTGGTAGTGCGGGGGAGCACAGATACGCAGTATTTT. Filled out from reference TRBV5-1 and TRBJ2-3, the complete variable domain reads KAGVTQTPRYLIKTRGQQVTLSCSPISGHRSVSWYQQTPGQGLQFLFEYFSETQRNKGNFPGRFSGRQFSNSRSEMNVSTLELGDSALYLCASSLVVRGSTDTQYFGPGTRLTVL.

This clone appeared once. The V call is TRBV28, the J call TRBJ2-7, with unresolved D. The V end lost 8 bases, the J end lost 0 bases, and 11 bases lay between the germline ends. The CDR3 has 13 amino acids. CDR1 is MDHEN and CDR2 is SYDVKM in the germline V gene. The CDR3 reads CASPTRSSYEQYF. Here the CDR3 DNA reads TGTGCCAGCCCCACCCGGAGCTCCTACGAGCAGTACTTC.

The genes are TRBV27 and TRBJ2-3; 8 bases match TRBD2. V gave up 5 bases and J gave up 3 bases; unmatched junction bases: 4. The germline gives CDR1 MNHEY, CDR2 SMNVEV (reference sequence). This CDR3 has 14 amino acids. The DNA for the CDR3 is TGTGCCAGCAGTACGCGGGGGGTTACAGATACGCAGTATTTT. It is translated as CASSTRGVTDTQYF.

The chain links TRBV7-9 to TRBJ2-3; 11 bases are a match to TRBD2. The CDR3 runs 14 residues. Germline CDR1 and CDR2: SEHNR and FQNEAQ (reference sequence). Germline trimming cut 9 bases from V and 4 bases from J; bases unmatched to any gene: 6. The CDR3 protein is CASGATSGADTQYF. In DNA, the CDR3 is TGTGCCAGTGGGGCGACTAGCGGGGCAGATACGCAGTATTTT.

This clone came up many times. The rearrangement links TRBV19 to TRBJ2-1; 11 nucleotides align to TRBD1. V shed 8 bases, J shed 0 bases, and the junction held 3 bases outside the gene matches. CDR1 is LNHDA, CDR2 SQIVND, per germline (reference sequence). The CDR3 has 15 amino acids. The CDR3 loop reads CASQDRGHSYNEQFF. The CDR3 DNA reads as TGTGCCAGTCAGGACAGGGGGCACTCCTACAATGAGCAGTTCTTC.

The chain recombines TRBV5-1 with TRBJ1-3; a possible D gene is TRBD1 (5 bases). Germline CDR1 SGHRS, CDR2 YFSETQ. CDR3 length equals 17 residues. V lost 4 bases and J 0 bases, leaving 17 bases between the germline ends. The CDR3 reads CASSPLGGRNSGNTIYF. In DNA form, the CDR3 reads TGCGCCAGCAGCCCCCTGGGGGGGAGAAACTCTGGAAACACCATATATTTT.

The CDR3 protein is CATSTETSGGTGELFF. The CDR3 region has the DNA TGTGCCACCAGCACCGAGACTAGCGGGGGAACCGGGGAGCTGTTTTTT. The chain combines TRBV15 with TRBJ2-2; TRBD2 matches 12 bases. This CDR3 region has 16 residues. V lost 4 bases and J lost 5; bases outside the gene matches: 5. Germline CDR1 LNHNV, CDR2 YYDKDF (reference sequence).

CDR3 sequence reads: CASSQSLDRGWVADTQYF. In DNA, the CDR3 is TGCGCCAGCAGTCAATCCTTAGACCGGGGGTGGGTTGCAGATACGCAGTATTTT. The chain is built from TRBV23-1 and TRBJ2-3; the D gene is possibly TRBD2 (6 bases). TRBV23-1 is placed among ORFs of uncertain function. The V and J ends lost 0 bases and 4 bases respectively, with 20 bases between them. This CDR3 is 18 amino acids long.

This clone showed up just once. The chain is built from TRBV7-9 and TRBJ1-2; D unresolved. Trimming stripped 5 bases from V and 6 bases from J, with 10 bases between. The CDR3 extends over 12 amino acids. Germline-derived CDR1 and CDR2 are SEHNR and FQNEAQ (reference sequence). CDR3 sequence: CASSHQDNGYTF. CDR3 DNA sequence: TGTGCCAGCAGCCATCAGGATAATGGCTACACCTTC. Full variable domain (outside the CDR3, taken from reference TRBV7-9 and TRBJ1-2): DTGVSQNPRHKITKRGQNVTFRCDPISEHNRLYWYRQTLGQGPEFLTYFQNEAQLEKSRLLSDRFSAERPKGSFSTLEIQRTEQGDSAMYLCASSHQDNGYTFGSGTRLTVV.

The genes are TRBV7-9 and TRBJ2-3; no reliable D call. The germline V gene has CDR1 SEHNR and CDR2 FQNEAQ (reference sequence). The V end was cut by 2 bases, the J end by 4 bases, with 4 bases between. This CDR3 has 12 residues. Here the CDR3 DNA reads TGTGCCAGCAGCTTATGGCCAGATACGCAGTATTTT. Translation: CASSLWPDTQYF.